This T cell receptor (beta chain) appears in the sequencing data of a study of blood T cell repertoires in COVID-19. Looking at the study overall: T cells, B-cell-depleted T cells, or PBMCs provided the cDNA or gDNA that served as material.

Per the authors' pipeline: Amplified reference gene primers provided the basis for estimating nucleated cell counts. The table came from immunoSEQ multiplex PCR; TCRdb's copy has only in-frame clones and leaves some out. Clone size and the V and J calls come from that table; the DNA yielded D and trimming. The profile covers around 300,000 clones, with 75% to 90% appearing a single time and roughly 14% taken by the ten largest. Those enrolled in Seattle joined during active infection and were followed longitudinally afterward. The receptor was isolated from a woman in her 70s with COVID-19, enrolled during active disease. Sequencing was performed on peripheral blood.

The CDR3 region is CAGRQGSLGYTF. The CDR3 DNA sequence: TGTGCCGGTAGACAGGGGAGTCTTGGCTACACCTTC. J is TRBJ1-2 and V is TRBV6-5, with 8 nucleotides matching TRBD1. V shed 11 bases and J 7 bases; nucleotides not matched to a gene: 9. Germline CDR1 MNHEY, CDR2 SVGAGI. This CDR3 spans 12 amino acids.